The rows below give T cell receptor beta chains drawn from one sample of a study of T-cell reconstitution after alpha-beta-depleted transplantation in children. Each CDR3 protein is one row after TCRdb ran MiXCR on the PCR reads. The sample contains around 120,000 distinct CDR3 sequences, roughly 23% of which appear only once. The source was PBMCs, mostly from graft donor cells, collected 180 days after TCRalphabeta/CD19-depleted stem cell transplant. Receptors were obtained from a male patient aged 2 to 9 who had a stem cell transplant for chronic granulomatous disease, so the T cells may come from the graft donor. Each CDR3 is given with its conserved first and last residue. The D gene is left open where the match is weak. The size of a clone is reported for some rows only, either as once, few or many, or as a class for expanded clones.

j_call v_call clone_size d_call cdr3_nt cdr3_aa
TRBJ1-2 TRBV28 few - TGTGCCAGCAGTTTATTTGGGAACTATGGCTACACCTTC CASSLFGNYGYTF
TRBJ2-1 TRBV7-8 many - TGTGCCAGCAGCCGGGGCCTCGGGACCACCGGTAATGAGCAGTTCTTC CASSRGLGTTGNEQFF
TRBJ2-7 TRBV12-3/TRBV12-4 - TRBD1 TGTGCCAGCAGGGGGACAGGGACCACGTATTCCGAGCAGTACTTC CASRGTGTTYSEQYF
TRBJ2-7 TRBV12-3/TRBV12-4 medium-sized - TGTGCCAGCAGTTTAGGGAGCTCCTACGAGCAGTACTTC CASSLGSSYEQYF
TRBJ2-1 TRBV4-3 few TRBD2 TGCGCCAGCAGCCAAGATCGGGGCGGGGGAGCTCGTCACAATGAGCAGTTCTTC CASSQDRGGGARHNEQFF
TRBJ2-1 TRBV29-1 - TRBD2 TGCAGCGTTGGAGAAAGCGGGATCGCCTACAATGAGCAGTTCTTC CSVGESGIAYNEQFF
TRBJ2-5 TRBV7-6 - - TGTGCCAGCAGCTCCTTCCCAGGGAAAGAGACCCAGTACTTC CASSSFPGKETQYF
TRBJ2-1 TRBV24-1 many TRBD1 TGTGCCACCGCTGGGACAGGGGTGAATGAGCAGTTCTTC CATAGTGVNEQFF
TRBJ2-5 TRBV28 - - TGTGCCAGCAGCCAAGGATTCCAAGAGACCCAGTACTTC CASSQGFQETQYF
TRBJ2-6 TRBV25-1 - TRBD1 TGTGCCAGCAGTGAACTCAGGACAGGGGACTTCTCTGGGGCCAACGTCCTGACTTTC CASSELRTGDFSGANVLTF
TRBJ1-1 TRBV11-2 many TRBD1 TGTGCCAGCAGCTCTTACCGGGACAGGGGCACTGAAGCTTTCTTT CASSSYRDRGTEAFF
TRBJ2-1 TRBV7-3 - TRBD2 TGTGCCAGCAGCTCATATAGCGGGACGATTTACAATGAGCAGTTCTTC CASSSYSGTIYNEQFF
TRBJ2-1 TRBV30 many TRBD2 TGTGCCTGGAGTGTCGCGGGACTAGCGGAGCTCTCCAATGAGCAGTTCTTC CAWSVAGLAELSNEQFF
TRBJ1-1 TRBV5-1 many - TGCGCCAGCACCCGGCGGGGGGGCACTGAAGCTTTCTTT CASTRRGGTEAFF
TRBJ2-7 TRBV29-1 few TRBD1 TGCAGCGTGTTGGACAGGGAATACCCCTACGAGCAGTACTTC CSVLDREYPYEQYF